The TCR beta chain described here comes from a study of radiation and T cells in renal cell carcinoma. Germline V gives CDR1 MDHEN, CDR2 SYDVKM. Trimming took 5 bases from V and 2 from J, leaving 10 bases between them. This CDR3 contains 13 residues. As to treatment: treatment-naive control, cytoreductive nephrectomy. Control tumors came from 4 females and roughly twelve males, aged roughly 40 to 90. This table comes from immunoSEQ multiplex PCR, and its TCRdb copy is limited to in-frame clones, with some not included. The sample has fewer than 15,000 clones, approximately 60% seen once. This specimen was tumor tissue, taken from a patient whose treatment was nephrectomy without radiotherapy. This clonotype was sampled from a man in his 60s with renal cell carcinoma. This chain joins TRBV28 and TRBJ2-7, with D perhaps TRBD1 (6 bases). Written as DNA, the CDR3 is TGTGCCAGCAGTGGGTGGGACACCTACGAGCAGTACTTC. As protein: CASSGWDTYEQYF.